The 15 T cell receptor beta chains given below trace back to one sample, sequenced in a study of blood T cell repertoires in COVID-19. Here immunoSEQ multiplex PCR was the method, and the copy in TCRdb shows in-frame clones only, minus some. Of some 100,000 clones in the sample, over 65% were seen once. What was sequenced was peripheral blood. These receptors were collected from a man between 65 and 85 years old with COVID-19, enrolled during active disease.

This clone was counted between two and nine times. The chain recombines TRBV7-2 with TRBJ2-1, with D possibly TRBD1 on 5 matching bases. This CDR3 has 15 residues. Between the trimmed V and J ends, which lost 1 base and 7 bases, there was a span of 14 bases. Germline V CDR1 and CDR2: SGHTA, FQGNSA. The CDR3 nucleotides are TGTGCCAGCAGCTTAGACAGGATAATCCGGAATGAGCAGTTCTTC. Protein: CASSLDRIIRNEQFF.

The genes are TRBV3-1 (or the pseudogene TRBV3-2) and TRBJ1-1, with 7 bases that match TRBD1. CDR1 is LGHDT, CDR2 YNNKEL, per germline (reference sequence). Trimming at V came to 1 base and at J to 1 base, leaving 3 bases not matched to a gene. The CDR3 consists of 15 residues. CDR3 amino acids: CASSQGDRANTEAFF. Written as DNA, the CDR3 is TGTGCCAGCAGCCAAGGCGACAGGGCGAACACTGAAGCTTTCTTT.

V is TRBV6-1 and J is TRBJ2-7, with 8 bases matching TRBD2. Looked up from germline, CDR1 is MNHNS and CDR2 is SASEGT. This CDR3 contains 18 residues. V shed 1 base and J 0 bases; nucleotides not matched to a gene: 11. CDR3 amino acids: CASSEVSASGYYSYEQYF. CDR3 bases: TGTGCCAGCAGTGAAGTCTCGGCTAGCGGGTATTACTCCTACGAGCAGTACTTC.

The gene calls are TRBV14 and TRBJ1-3, with 8 bases matching TRBD1. The germline V gene has CDR1 SGHDN and CDR2 FVKESK. There are 14 residues in the CDR3. The J segment lost 4 bases and the V segment lost 4 bases, leaving 3 bases of the junction unmatched. CDR3 residues: CASSRRDRGNTIYF. Here the CDR3 DNA reads TGTGCCAGCAGCCGCCGGGACAGGGGAAACACCATATATTTT.

The CDR3: CASSRWDSHPIDYGYTF. The DNA of the CDR3 is TGCGCCAGCAGCCGGTGGGACAGTCACCCCATAGACTATGGCTACACCTTC. The chain employs TRBV4-3 and TRBJ1-2, with TRBD1 matching 7 bases. The CDR3 loop spans 17 amino acids. From germline, CDR1 is LGHNA and CDR2 YSLEER. The ends lost 4 bases at V and 3 bases at J; junction bases unmatched: 14.

The genes are TRBV27 and TRBJ2-1; 7 nucleotides match TRBD2. Looked up from germline, CDR1 is MNHEY and CDR2 is SMNVEV (reference sequence). This CDR3 comprises 14 residues. The trim removed 6 bases at V and 6 bases at J, leaving 8 bases unmatched. CDR3: CASSGLGLPNEQFF. In nucleotides, the CDR3 is TGTGCCAGCAGCGGACTAGGGCTCCCCAATGAGCAGTTCTTC.

The chain carries TRBV10-1 and TRBJ2-7, with 11 bases that match TRBD1. CDR1 and CDR2 (germline): WNHNN, SYGVQD (reference sequence). The CDR3 runs 18 residues. V dropped 9 bases and J dropped 5; count of bases not matched to a gene: 21. The CDR3 sequence: CASRSTGTGGKVRNEQYF. In DNA, the CDR3 is TGCGCCAGTCGAAGCACCGGGACAGGGGGTAAGGTCAGGAACGAGCAGTACTTC.

The chain uses TRBV27 and TRBJ2-2; 16 nucleotides line up with TRBD2. CDR3 length: 19 residues. V trimming: 5 bases; J trimming: 4 bases; junction bases outside the gene matches: 10. CDR1 is MNHEY and CDR2 is SMNVEV in the germline V gene (reference sequence). CDR3 DNA: TGTGCCAGCAGTAAGCCGGGACTAGCGGGAGGGCCCGGCACCGGGGAGCTGTTTTTT. Its translation: CASSKPGLAGGPGTGELFF.

The CDR3 DNA reads as TGTGCCAGCAGCCAGTCCTCTGGAAACACCATATATTTT. This translates into CASSQSSGNTIYF. This chain connects TRBV2 to TRBJ1-3, with no clear D. CDR1 is SNHLY, CDR2 FYNNEI, per germline. The length of the CDR3 is 13 residues. V was shortened by 6 bases and J by 0 bases, with 6 bases between the two germline ends.

The chain employs TRBV7-2 and TRBJ2-5; 8 nucleotides agree with TRBD2. CDR3 length: 16 residues. J gave up 0 bases and V 6 bases, and 9 bases lay outside the gene matches. CDR1 and CDR2 (germline): SGHTA, FQGNSA. CDR3 DNA sequence: TGTGCCAGCAGGACCGGACGGGAGGGGTACCAAGAGACCCAGTACTTC. Residues: CASRTGREGYQETQYF. The full variable domain, its missing parts supplied by reference TRBV7-2 and TRBJ2-5, is GAGVSQSPSNKVTEKGKDVELRCDPISGHTALYWYRQSLGQGLEFLIYFQGNSAPDKSGLPSDRFSAERTGGSVSTLTIQRTQQEDSAVYLCASRTGREGYQETQYFGPGTRLLVL.

The chain joins TRBV19 to TRBJ1-1; 12 bases are a match to TRBD1. Germline CDR1 and CDR2: LNHDA and SQIVND (reference sequence). The CDR3 contains 14 residues. V gave up 5 bases and J gave up 6 bases; unmatched junction bases: 4. DNA for the CDR3: TGTGCCAGTAGTGGGGGACAGGGGGCCGCTGAAGCTTTCTTT. Translation gives CASSGGQGAAEAFF.

This chain links TRBV5-1 with TRBJ2-1; TRBD2 aligns across 8 bases. V gave up 1 base and J gave up 8 bases; unmatched junction bases: 8. This CDR3 has 15 amino acids. Germline loops: CDR1 SGHRS, CDR2 YFSETQ. The CDR3 is CASSLSGSRSHEQFF. As DNA, the CDR3 is TGCGCCAGCAGCTTGAGCGGGAGTAGGTCCCATGAGCAGTTCTTC.

The V and J genes are TRBV2 and TRBJ2-7; 11 nucleotides agree with TRBD1. CDR3 length equals 14 residues. Germline V gene sequence: CDR1 SNHLY, CDR2 FYNNEI. The J segment lost 1 base and the V segment lost 6 bases, leaving 2 bases of the junction unmatched. The CDR3 is CASRGTGGSYEQYF. CDR3 DNA sequence: TGTGCCAGCAGGGGGACAGGGGGATCCTACGAGCAGTACTTC.

This clone was counted once. This chain links TRBV3-1 (or the pseudogene TRBV3-2) with TRBJ2-7; 8 positions match TRBD1. Germline V lookup: CDR1 LGHDT, CDR2 YNNKEL (reference sequence). The J segment lost 4 bases and the V segment lost 2 bases, leaving 13 bases of the junction unmatched. The CDR3 is made up of 17 amino acids. The CDR3 nucleotides are TGTGCCAGCAGCCAAACCCGGACAGGGTTCAACGGGTACGAGCAGTACTTC. It is translated as CASSQTRTGFNGYEQYF.

The chain has TRBV7-3 and TRBJ1-1; possibly TRBD1 for D (5 bases). The CDR3 is 15 residues long. The V gene's germline CDR1 is SGHTA and CDR2 FQGTGA. Between the trimmed V and J ends, which lost 5 bases and 3 bases, there was a span of 16 bases. Here the CDR3 reads CASSQGGAGDTEAFF. CDR3 bases: TGTGCCAGCAGCCAGGGAGGGGCCGGCGACACTGAAGCTTTCTTT.